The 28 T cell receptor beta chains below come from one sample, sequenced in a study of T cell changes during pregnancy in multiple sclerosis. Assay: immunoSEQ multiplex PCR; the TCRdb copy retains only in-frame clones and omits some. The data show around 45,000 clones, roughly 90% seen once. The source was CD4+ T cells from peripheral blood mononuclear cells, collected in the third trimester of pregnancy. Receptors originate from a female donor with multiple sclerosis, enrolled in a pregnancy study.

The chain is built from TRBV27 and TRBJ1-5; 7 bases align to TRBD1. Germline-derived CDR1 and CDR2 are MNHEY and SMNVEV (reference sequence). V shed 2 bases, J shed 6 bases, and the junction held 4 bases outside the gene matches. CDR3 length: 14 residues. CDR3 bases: TGTGCCAGCAGTTTAAGGACAGGAACTCAGCCCCAGCATTTT. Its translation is CASSLRTGTQPQHF.

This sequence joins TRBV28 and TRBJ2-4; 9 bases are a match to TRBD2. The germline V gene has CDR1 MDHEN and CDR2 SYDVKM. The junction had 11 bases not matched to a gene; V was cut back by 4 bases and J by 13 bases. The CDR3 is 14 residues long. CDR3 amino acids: CASSSLAGLAGQYF. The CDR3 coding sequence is TGTGCCAGCAGTTCCTTAGCGGGGCTAGCGGGGCAGTACTTC. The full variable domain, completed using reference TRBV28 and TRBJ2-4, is DVKVTQSSRYLVKRTGEKVFLECVQDMDHENMFWYRQDPGLGLRLIYFSYDVKMKEKGDIPEGYSVSREKKERFSLILESASTNQTSMYLCASSSLAGLAGQYFGAGTRLSVL.

The DNA for the CDR3 is TGTGCCAGCATGTCTCGGGAAGCGGAGACCCAGTACTTC. Its protein is CASMSREAETQYF. This rearrangement joins TRBV28 to TRBJ2-5; TRBD2 is a possible D gene (5 bases). In germline, CDR1 is MDHEN, CDR2 SYDVKM. This CDR3 comprises 13 residues. The V and J ends lost 7 bases and 5 bases respectively, with 14 bases between them.

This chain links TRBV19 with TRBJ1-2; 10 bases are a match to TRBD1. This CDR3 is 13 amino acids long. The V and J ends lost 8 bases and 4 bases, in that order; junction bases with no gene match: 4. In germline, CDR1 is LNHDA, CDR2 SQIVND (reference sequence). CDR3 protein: CASRDRGSYGYTF. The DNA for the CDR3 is TGTGCCAGTCGGGACAGGGGTTCCTATGGCTACACCTTC.

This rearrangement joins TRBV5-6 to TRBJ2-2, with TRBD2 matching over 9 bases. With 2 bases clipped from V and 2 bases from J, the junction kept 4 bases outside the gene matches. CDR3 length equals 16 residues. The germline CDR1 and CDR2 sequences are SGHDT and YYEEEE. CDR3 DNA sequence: TGTGCCAGCAGCTTATTGCTAGCGGGAAACACCGGGGAGCTGTTTTTT. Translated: CASSLLLAGNTGELFF.

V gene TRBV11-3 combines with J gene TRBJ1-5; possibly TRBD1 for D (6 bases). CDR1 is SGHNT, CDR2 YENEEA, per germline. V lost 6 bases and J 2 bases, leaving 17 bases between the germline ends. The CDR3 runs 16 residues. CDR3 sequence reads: CASRHLRGGRNQPQHF. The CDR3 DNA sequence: TGTGCCAGCAGACACCTGAGGGGGGGACGCAATCAGCCCCAGCATTTT.

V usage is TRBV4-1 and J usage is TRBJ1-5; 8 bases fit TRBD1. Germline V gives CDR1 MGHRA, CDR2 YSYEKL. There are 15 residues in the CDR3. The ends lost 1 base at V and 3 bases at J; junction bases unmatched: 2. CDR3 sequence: CASSQGDRINQPQHF. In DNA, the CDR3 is TGCGCCAGCAGCCAAGGGGACAGGATCAATCAGCCCCAGCATTTT.

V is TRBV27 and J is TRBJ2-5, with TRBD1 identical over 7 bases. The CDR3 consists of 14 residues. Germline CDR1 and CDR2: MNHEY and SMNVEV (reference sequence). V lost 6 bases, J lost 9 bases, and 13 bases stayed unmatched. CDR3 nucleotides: TGTGCCAGCAGCCCTCTGATGACACAGGGGCCCCAGTACTTC. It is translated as CASSPLMTQGPQYF.

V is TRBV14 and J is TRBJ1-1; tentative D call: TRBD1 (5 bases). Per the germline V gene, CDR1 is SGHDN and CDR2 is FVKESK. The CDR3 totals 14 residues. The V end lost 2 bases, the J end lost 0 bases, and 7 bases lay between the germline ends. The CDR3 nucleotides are TGTGCCAGCAGCCAATCAGGGATGAACACTGAAGCTTTCTTT. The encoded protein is CASSQSGMNTEAFF. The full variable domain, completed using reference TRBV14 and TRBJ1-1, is EAGVTQFPSHSVIEKGQTVTLRCDPISGHDNLYWYRRVMGKEIKFLLHFVKESKQDESGMPNNRFLAERTGGTYSTLKVQPAELEDSGVYFCASSQSGMNTEAFFGQGTRLTVV.

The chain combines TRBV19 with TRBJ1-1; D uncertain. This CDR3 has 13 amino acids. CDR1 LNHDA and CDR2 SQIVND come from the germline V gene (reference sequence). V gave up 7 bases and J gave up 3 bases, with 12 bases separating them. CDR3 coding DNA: TGTGCCAGTACTACGCGCGGGGACACTGAAGCTTTCTTT. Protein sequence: CASTTRGDTEAFF. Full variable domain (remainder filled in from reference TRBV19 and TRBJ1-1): DGGITQSPKYLFRKEGQNVTLSCEQNLNHDAMYWYRQDPGQGLRLIYYSQIVNDFQKGDIAEGYSVSREKKESFPLTVTSAQKNPTAFYLCASTTRGDTEAFFGQGTRLTVV.

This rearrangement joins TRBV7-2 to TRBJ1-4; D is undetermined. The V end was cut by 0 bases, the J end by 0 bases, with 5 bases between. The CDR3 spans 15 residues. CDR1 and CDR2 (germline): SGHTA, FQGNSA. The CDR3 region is CASSLAQTTNEKLFF. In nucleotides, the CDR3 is TGTGCCAGCAGCTTAGCGCAGACAACTAATGAAAAACTGTTTTTT.

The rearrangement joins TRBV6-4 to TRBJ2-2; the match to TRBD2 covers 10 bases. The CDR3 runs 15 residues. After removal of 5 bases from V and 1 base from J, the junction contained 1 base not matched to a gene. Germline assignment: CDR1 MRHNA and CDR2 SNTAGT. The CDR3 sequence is CASSRLAGNTGELFF. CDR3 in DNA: TGTGCCAGCAGTCGACTAGCGGGGAACACCGGGGAGCTGTTTTTT.

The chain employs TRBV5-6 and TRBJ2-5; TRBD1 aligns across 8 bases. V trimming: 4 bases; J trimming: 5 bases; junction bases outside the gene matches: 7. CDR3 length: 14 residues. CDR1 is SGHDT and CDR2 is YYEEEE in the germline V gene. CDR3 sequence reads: CASSALDRGETQYF. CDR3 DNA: TGTGCCAGCAGCGCCCTTGACAGGGGCGAGACCCAGTACTTC.

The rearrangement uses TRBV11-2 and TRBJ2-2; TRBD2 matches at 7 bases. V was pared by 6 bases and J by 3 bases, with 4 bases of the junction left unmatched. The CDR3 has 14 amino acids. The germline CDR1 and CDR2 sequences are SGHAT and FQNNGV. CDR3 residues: CASSRRGDTGELFF. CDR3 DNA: TGTGCCAGCAGTAGACGGGGGGACACCGGGGAGCTGTTTTTT.

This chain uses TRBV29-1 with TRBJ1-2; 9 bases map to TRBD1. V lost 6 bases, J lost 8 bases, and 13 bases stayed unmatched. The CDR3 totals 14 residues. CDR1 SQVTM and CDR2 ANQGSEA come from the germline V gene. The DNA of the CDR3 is TGCAGCGTCGTACAGGGGGCGGGGAGAACCGGCTACACCTTC. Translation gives CSVVQGAGRTGYTF.

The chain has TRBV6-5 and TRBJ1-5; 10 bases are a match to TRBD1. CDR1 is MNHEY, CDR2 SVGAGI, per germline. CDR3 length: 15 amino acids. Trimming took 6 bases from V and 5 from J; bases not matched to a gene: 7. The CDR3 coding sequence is TGTGCCAGCAGGAGGGACAGGGGACGGGATCAGCCCCAGCATTTT. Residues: CASRRDRGRDQPQHF.

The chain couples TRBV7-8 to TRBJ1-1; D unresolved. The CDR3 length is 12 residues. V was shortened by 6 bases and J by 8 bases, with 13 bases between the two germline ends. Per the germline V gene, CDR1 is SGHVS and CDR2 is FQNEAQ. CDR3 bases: TGTGCCAGCAGTTTGAGCAGCGACGAAGCTTTCTTT. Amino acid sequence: CASSLSSDEAFF. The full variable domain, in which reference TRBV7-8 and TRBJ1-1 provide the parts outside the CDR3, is GAGVSQSPRYKVAKRGQDVALRCDPISGHVSLFWYQQALGQGPEFLTYFQNEAQLDKSGLPSDRFFAERPEGSVSTLKIQRTQQEDSAVYLCASSLSSDEAFFGQGTRLTVV.

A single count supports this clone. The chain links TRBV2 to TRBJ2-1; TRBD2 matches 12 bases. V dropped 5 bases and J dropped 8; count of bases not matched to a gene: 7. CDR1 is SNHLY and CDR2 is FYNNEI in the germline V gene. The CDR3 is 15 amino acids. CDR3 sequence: CASSLMTSGSHEQFF. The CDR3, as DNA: TGTGCCAGCAGTTTAATGACTAGCGGGAGCCATGAGCAGTTCTTC. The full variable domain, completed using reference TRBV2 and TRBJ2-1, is EPEVTQTPSHQVTQMGQEVILRCVPISNHLYFYWYRQILGQKVEFLVSFYNNEISEKSEIFDDQFSVERPDGSNFTLKIRSTKLEDSAMYFCASSLMTSGSHEQFFGPGTRLTVL.

Here the CDR3 DNA reads TGCGCCAGCAGCTTAAAACAGGGGGCTTCGGGAAACACCATATATTTT. As protein: CASSLKQGASGNTIYF. The chain has TRBV5-1 and TRBJ1-3; 9 positions agree with TRBD1. The CDR3 runs to 16 residues. Germline CDR1 reads SGHRS; CDR2 reads YFSETQ. J lost 4 bases, V lost 2 bases, and 7 bases had no gene match.

In DNA form, the CDR3 reads TGTGCCAGCAGTAGACAGGCGCCAGATACGCAGTATTTT. This gives the protein CASSRQAPDTQYF. The V gene is TRBV6-1, the J gene TRBJ2-3; D is perhaps TRBD1 (6 bases). Trimming took off 5 bases at V and 4 bases at J, with 10 bases between the two ends. The CDR3 totals 13 residues. Germline CDR1 is MNHNS and CDR2 is SASEGT.

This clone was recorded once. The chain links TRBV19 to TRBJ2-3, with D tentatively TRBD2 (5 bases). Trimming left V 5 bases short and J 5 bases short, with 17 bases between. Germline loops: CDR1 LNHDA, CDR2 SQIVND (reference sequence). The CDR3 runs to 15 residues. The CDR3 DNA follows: TGTGCCAGTAGTCCCGGGCTCCGGGCGGGAGATACGCAGTATTTT. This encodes CASSPGLRAGDTQYF.

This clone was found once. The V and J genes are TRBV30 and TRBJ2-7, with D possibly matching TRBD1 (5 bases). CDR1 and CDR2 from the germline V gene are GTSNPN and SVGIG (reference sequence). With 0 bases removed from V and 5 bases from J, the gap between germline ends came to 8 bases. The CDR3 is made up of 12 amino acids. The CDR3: CAWSVRQNEQYF. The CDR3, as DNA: TGTGCCTGGAGTGTACGACAGAACGAGCAGTACTTC.

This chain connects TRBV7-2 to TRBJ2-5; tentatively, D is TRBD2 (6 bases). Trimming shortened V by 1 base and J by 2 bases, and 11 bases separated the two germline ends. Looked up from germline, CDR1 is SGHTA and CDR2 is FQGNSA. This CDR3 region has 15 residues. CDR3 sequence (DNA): TGTGCCAGCAGCTTAGGTGGGAGGTGGCAAGAGACCCAGTACTTC. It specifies CASSLGGRWQETQYF.

The CDR3 sequence: CASSLRQGGNEQYF. As DNA, the CDR3 is TGTGCCAGCAGCTTGCGGCAGGGTGGAAACGAGCAGTACTTC. The chain is built from TRBV5-5 and TRBJ2-7; D is perhaps TRBD1 (5 bases). CDR3 length: 14 amino acids. V gave up 1 base and J gave up 5 bases, with 13 bases separating them. Germline assignment: CDR1 SGHKS and CDR2 YYEKEE (reference sequence).

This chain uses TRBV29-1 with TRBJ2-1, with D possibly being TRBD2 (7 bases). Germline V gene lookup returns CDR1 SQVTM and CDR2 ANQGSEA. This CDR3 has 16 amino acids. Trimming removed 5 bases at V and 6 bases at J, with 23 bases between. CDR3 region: CSVLGTLLWGGNEQFF. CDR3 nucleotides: TGCAGCGTTTTGGGGACACTTCTGTGGGGGGGCAATGAGCAGTTCTTC.

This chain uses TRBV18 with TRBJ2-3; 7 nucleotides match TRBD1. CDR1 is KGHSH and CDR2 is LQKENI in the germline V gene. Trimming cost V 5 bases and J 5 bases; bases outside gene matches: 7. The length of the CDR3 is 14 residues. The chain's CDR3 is CASSLDRGQDTQYF. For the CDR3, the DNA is TGTGCCAGCTCATTGGATAGGGGGCAAGATACGCAGTATTTT.

CDR3 residues: CASSSPWEGLVEAFF. CDR3 sequence (DNA): TGTGCCAGCAGCTCCCCGTGGGAGGGTCTGGTAGAGGCTTTCTTT. The chain has TRBV11-3 and TRBJ1-1; D gene unclear. V was trimmed by 4 bases and J by 11 bases, leaving 23 bases between them. The CDR3 totals 15 residues. CDR1 is SGHNT, CDR2 YENEEA, per germline.

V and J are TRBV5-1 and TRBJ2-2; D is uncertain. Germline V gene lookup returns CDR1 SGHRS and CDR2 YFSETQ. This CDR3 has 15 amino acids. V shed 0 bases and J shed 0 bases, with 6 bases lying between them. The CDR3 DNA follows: TGCGCCAGCAGCTTGGTGCGTCCGAACACCGGGGAGCTGTTTTTT. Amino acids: CASSLVRPNTGELFF. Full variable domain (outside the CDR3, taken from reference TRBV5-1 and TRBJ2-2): KAGVTQTPRYLIKTRGQQVTLSCSPISGHRSVSWYQQTPGQGLQFLFEYFSETQRNKGNFPGRFSGRQFSNSRSEMNVSTLELGDSALYLCASSLVRPNTGELFFGEGSRLTVL.